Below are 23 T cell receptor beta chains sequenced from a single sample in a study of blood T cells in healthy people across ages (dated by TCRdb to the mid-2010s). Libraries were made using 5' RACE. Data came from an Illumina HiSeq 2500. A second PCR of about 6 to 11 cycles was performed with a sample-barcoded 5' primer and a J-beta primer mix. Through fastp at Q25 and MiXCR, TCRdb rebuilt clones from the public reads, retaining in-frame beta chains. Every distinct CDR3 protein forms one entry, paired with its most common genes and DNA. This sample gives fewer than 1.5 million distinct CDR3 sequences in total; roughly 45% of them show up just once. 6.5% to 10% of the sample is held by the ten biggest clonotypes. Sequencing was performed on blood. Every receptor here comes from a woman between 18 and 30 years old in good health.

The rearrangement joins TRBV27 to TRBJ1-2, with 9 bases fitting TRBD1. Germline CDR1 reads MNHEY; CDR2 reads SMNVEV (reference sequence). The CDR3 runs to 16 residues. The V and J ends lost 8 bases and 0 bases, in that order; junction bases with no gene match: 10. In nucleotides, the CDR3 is TGTGCCAGCTGCGCCGGGACAGGGTCGTCTAACTATGGCTACACCTTC. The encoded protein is CASCAGTGSSNYGYTF.

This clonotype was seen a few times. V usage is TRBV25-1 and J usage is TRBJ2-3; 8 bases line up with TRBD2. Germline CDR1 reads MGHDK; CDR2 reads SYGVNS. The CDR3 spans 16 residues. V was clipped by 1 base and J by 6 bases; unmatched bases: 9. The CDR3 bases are TGTGCCAGCAGTGAATCTTTGCGGGGGGATCGGGATACGCAGTATTTT. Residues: CASSESLRGDRDTQYF.

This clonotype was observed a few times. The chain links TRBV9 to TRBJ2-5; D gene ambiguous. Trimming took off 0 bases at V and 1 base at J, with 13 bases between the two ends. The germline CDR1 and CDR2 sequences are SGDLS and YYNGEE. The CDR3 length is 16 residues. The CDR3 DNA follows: TGTGCCAGCAGCGTAGAAGTCGCACCCCTCCAAGAGACCCAGTACTTC. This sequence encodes CASSVEVAPLQETQYF.

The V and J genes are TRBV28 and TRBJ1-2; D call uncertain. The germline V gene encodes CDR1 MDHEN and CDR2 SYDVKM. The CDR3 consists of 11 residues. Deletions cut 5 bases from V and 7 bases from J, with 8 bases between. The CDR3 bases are TGTGCCAGCAGTCCCCTCATTGGCTACACCTTC. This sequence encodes CASSPLIGYTF.

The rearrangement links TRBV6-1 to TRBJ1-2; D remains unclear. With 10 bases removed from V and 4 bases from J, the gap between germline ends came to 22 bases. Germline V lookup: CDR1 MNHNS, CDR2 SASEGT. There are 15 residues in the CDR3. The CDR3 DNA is TGTGCCACCGGGAGCCGGGAAGCGTTAGGCTATGGCTACACCTTC. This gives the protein CATGSREALGYGYTF.

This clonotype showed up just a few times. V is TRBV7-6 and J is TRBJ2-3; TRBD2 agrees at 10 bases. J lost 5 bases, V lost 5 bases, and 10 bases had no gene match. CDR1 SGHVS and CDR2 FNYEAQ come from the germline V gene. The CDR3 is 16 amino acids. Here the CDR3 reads CASSLDLAGVGDTQYF. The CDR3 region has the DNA TGTGCCAGCAGCCTCGACCTAGCGGGAGTCGGAGATACGCAGTATTTT. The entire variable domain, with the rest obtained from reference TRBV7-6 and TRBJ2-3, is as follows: GAGVSQSPRYKVTKRGQDVALRCDPISGHVSLYWYRQALGQGPEFLTYFNYEAQQDKSGLPNDRFSAERPEGSISTLTIQRTEQRDSAMYRCASSLDLAGVGDTQYFGPGTRLTVL.

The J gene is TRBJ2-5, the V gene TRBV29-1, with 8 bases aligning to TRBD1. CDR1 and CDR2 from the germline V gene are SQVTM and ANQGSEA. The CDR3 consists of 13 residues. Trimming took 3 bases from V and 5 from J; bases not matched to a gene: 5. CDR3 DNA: TGCAGCGTTGACGCAGGGGGCGATGAGACCCAGTACTTC. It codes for CSVDAGGDETQYF. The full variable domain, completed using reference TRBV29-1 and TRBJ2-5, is SAVISQKPSRDICQRGTSLTIQCQVDSQVTMMFWYRQQPGQSLTLIATANQGSEATYESGFVIDKFPISRPNLTFSTLTVSNMSPEDSSIYLCSVDAGGDETQYFGPGTRLLVL.

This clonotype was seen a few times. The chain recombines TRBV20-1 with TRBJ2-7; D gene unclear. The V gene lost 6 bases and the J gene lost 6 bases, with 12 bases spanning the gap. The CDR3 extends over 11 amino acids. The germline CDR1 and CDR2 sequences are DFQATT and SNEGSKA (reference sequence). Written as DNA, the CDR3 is TGCAGTGCGGTGAACATGCCCGAGCAGTACTTC. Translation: CSAVNMPEQYF.

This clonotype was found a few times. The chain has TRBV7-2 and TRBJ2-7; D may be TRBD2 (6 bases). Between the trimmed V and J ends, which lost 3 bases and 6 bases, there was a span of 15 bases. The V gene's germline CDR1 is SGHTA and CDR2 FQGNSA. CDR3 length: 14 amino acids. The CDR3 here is CASSLGLLIPEQYF. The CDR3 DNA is TGTGCCAGCAGCTTGGGACTCCTCATCCCCGAGCAGTACTTC.

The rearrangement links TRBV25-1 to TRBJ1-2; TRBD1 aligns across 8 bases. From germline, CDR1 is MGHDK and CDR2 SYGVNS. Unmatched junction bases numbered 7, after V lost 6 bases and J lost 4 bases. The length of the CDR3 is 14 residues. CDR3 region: CASSTGTGTYGYTF. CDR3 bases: TGTGCCAGCAGCACCGGGACAGGCACCTATGGCTACACCTTC.

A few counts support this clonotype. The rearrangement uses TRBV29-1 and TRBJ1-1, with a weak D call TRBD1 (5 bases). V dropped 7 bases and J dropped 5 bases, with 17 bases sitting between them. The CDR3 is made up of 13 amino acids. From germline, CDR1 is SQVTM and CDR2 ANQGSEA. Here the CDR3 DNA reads TGCAGCGCGGAGGACGGTGGGGGGACTGAAGCTTTCTTT. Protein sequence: CSAEDGGGTEAFF.

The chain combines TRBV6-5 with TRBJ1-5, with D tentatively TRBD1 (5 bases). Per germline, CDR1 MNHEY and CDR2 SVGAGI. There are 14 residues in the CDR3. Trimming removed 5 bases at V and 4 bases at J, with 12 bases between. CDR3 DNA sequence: TGTGCCAGCAGTATCCGGGGCCTGAATCAGCCCCAGCATTTT. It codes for CASSIRGLNQPQHF.

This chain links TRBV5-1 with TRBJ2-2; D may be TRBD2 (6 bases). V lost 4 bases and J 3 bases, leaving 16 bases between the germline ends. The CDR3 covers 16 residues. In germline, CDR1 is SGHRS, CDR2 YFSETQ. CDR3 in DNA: TGCGCCAGCAGCACCGGTACGGGGACTTACACCGGGGAGCTGTTTTTT. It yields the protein CASSTGTGTYTGELFF.

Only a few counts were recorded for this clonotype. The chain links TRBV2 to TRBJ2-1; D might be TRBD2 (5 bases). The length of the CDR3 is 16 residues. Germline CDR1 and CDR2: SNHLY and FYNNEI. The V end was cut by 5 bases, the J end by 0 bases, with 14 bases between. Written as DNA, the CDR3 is TGTGCCAGCAGTCCAGGCACGGGGATCTCCTACAATGAGCAGTTCTTC. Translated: CASSPGTGISYNEQFF.

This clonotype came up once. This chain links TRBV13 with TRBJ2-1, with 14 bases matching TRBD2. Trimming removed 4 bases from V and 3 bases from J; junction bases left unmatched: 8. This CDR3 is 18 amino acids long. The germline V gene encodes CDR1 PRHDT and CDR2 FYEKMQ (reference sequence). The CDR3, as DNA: TGTGCCAGCAGCTACGGGACTAGCGGGAGAGGGGACTACAATGAGCAGTTCTTC. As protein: CASSYGTSGRGDYNEQFF.

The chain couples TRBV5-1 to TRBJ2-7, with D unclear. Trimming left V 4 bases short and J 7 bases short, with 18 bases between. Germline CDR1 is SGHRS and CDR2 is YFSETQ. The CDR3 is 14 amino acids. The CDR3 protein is CASSRVEINHEQYF. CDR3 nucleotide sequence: TGCGCCAGCAGCAGGGTCGAGATAAACCATGAGCAGTACTTC.

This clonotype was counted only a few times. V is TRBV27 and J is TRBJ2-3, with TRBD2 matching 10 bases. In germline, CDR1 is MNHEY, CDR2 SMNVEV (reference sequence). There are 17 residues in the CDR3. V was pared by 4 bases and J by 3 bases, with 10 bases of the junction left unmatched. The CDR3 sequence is CASSSLAGPSRTDTQYF. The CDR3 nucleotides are TGTGCCAGCAGTTCACTAGCGGGGCCCTCTCGGACAGATACGCAGTATTTT.

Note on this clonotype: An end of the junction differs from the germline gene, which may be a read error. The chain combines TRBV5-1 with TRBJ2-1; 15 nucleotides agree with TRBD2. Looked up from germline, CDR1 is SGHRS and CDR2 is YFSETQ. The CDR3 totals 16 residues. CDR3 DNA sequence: TGCACCAGCAGCTTTCCTGGACTAGCGGGAGGGCATGAGCAGTTCTTC. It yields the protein CTSSFPGLAGGHEQFF. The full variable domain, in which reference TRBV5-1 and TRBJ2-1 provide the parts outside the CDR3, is KAGVTQTPRYLIKTRGQQVTLSCSPISGHRSVSWYQQTPGQGLQFLFEYFSETQRNKGNFPGRFSGRQFSNSRSEMNVSTLELGDSALYLCTSSFPGLAGGHEQFFGPGTRLTVL.

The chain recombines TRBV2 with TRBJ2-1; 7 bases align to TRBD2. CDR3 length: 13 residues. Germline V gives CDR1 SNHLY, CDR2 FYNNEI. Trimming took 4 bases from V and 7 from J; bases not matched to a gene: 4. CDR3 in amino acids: CASSGEGRNEQFF. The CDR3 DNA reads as TGTGCCAGCAGTGGGGAGGGTCGGAATGAGCAGTTCTTC.

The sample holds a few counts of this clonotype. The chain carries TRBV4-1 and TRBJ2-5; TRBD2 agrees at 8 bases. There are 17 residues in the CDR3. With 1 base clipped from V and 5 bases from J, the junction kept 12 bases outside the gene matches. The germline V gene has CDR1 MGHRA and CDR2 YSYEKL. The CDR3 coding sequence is TGCGCCAGCAGCCAAGGACTGGGACTAGACGATAGGGAGACCCAGTACTTC. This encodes CASSQGLGLDDRETQYF.

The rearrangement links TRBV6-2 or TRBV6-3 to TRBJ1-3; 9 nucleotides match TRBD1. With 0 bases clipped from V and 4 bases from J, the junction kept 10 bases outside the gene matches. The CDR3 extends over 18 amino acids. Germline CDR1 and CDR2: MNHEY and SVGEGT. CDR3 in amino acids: CASSYSTGTGIAGNTIYF. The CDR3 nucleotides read TGTGCCAGCAGTTACTCGACCGGGACAGGGATTGCCGGAAACACCATATATTTT.

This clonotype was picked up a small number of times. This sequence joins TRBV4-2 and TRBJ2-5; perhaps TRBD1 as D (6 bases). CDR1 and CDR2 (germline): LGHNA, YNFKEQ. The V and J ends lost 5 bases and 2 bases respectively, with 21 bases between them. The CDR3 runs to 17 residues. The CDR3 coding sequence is TGTGCCAGCAGCTTTCTTTCAACTCCCGACAGGCAAGAGACCCAGTACTTC. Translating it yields CASSFLSTPDRQETQYF.

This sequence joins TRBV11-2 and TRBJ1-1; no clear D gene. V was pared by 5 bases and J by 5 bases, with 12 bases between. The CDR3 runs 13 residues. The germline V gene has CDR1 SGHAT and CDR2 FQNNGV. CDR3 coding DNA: TGTGCCAGCAGCCGGAAGGCCATGACTGAAGCTTTCTTT. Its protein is CASSRKAMTEAFF.